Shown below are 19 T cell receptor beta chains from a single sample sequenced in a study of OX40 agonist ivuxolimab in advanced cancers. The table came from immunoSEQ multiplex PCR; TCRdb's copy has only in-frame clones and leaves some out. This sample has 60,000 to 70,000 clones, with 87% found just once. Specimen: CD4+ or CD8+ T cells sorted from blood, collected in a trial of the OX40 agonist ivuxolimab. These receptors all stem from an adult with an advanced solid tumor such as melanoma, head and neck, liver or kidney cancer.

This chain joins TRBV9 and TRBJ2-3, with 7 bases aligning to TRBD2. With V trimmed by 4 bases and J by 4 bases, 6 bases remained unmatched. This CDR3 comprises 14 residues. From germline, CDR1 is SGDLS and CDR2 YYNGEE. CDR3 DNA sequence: TGTGCCAGCAGCCCGCGGGAGTCGGCAGATACGCAGTATTTT. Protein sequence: CASSPRESADTQYF.

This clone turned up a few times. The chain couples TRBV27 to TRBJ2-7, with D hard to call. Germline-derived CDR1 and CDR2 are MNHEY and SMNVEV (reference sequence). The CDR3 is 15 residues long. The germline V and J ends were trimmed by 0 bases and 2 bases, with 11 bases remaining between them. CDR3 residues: CASSLSSYRTYEQYF. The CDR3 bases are TGTGCCAGCAGTTTATCCTCTTACAGAACCTACGAGCAGTACTTC.

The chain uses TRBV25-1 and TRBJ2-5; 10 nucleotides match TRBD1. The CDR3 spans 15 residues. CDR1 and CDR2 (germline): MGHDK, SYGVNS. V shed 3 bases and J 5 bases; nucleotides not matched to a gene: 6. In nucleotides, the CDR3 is TGTGCCAGCAGTGATCCGGGACAGGGGAGGGAGACCCAGTACTTC. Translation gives CASSDPGQGRETQYF.

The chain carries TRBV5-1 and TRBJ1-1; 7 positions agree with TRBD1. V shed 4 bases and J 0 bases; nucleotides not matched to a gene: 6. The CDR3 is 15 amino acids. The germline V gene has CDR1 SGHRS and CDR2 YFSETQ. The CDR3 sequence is CASSQRQGVNTEAFF. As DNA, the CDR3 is TGCGCCAGCAGCCAGAGGCAGGGGGTGAACACTGAAGCTTTCTTT.

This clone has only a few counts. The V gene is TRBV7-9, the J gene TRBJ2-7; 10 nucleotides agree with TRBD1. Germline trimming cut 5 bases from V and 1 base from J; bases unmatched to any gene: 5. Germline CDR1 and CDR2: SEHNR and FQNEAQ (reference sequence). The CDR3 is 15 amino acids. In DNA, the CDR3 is TGTGCCAGCAGCCCCCGGACAGGGGGATCCTACGAGCAGTACTTC. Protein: CASSPRTGGSYEQYF.

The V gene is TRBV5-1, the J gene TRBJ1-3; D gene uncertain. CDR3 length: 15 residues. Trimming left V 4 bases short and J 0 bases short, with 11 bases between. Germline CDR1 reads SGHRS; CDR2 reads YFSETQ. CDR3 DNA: TGCGCCAGCAGCCTGTCCAGAAGCTCTGGAAACACCATATATTTT. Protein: CASSLSRSSGNTIYF.

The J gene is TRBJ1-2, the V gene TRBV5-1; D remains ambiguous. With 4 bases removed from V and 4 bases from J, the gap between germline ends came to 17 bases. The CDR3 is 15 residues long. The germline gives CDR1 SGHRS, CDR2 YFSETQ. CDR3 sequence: CASSPDSQVVYGYTF. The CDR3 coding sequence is TGCGCCAGCAGCCCCGATAGTCAGGTGGTCTATGGCTACACCTTC.

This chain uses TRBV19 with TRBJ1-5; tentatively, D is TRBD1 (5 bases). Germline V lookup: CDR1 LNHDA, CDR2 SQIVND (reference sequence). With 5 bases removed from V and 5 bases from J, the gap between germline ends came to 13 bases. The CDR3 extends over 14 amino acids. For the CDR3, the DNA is TGTGCCAGTAGTCCTCGACAGTCCGATCAGCCCCAGCATTTT. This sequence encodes CASSPRQSDQPQHF.

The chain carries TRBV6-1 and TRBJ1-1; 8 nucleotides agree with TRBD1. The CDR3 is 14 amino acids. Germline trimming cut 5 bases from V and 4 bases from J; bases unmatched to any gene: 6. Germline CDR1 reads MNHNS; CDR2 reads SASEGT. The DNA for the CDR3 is TGTGCCAGCAGTACAGACAGGGGACCCACTGAAGCTTTCTTT. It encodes CASSTDRGPTEAFF.

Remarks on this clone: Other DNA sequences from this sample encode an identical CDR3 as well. CDR3 DNA: TGCGCCAGCAGCTTGGCCCCCGGGCAGGGGAACACTGAAGCTTTCTTT. Its translation: CASSLAPGQGNTEAFF. The chain recombines TRBV5-1 with TRBJ1-1, with TRBD1 as a possible D gene (5 bases). Germline values: CDR1 SGHRS, CDR2 YFSETQ. V was clipped by 0 bases and J by 1 base, with 13 bases between them. This CDR3 region has 16 residues.

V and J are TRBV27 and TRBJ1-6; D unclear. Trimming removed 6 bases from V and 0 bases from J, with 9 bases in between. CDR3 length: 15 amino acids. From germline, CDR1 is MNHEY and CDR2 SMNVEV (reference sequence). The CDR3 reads CASRGASSYNSPLHF. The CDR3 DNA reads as TGTGCCAGCAGGGGAGCGAGCTCCTATAATTCACCCCTCCACTTT.

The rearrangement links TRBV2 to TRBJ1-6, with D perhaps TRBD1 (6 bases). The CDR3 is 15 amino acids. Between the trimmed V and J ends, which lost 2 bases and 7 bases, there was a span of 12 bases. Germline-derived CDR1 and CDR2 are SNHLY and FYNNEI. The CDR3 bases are TGTGCCAGCAGTGAAAACAGGGTAGGAAATTCACCCCTCCACTTT. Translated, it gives CASSENRVGNSPLHF. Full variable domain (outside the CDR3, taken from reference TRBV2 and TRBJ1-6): EPEVTQTPSHQVTQMGQEVILRCVPISNHLYFYWYRQILGQKVEFLVSFYNNEISEKSEIFDDQFSVERPDGSNFTLKIRSTKLEDSAMYFCASSENRVGNSPLHFGNGTRLTVT.

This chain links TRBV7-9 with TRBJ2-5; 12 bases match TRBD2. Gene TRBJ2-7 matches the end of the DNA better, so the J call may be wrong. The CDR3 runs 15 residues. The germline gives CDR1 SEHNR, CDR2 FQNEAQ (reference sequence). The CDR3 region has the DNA TGTGCCAGCAGCCCAGCTAGCGGGAGGGTATACGAGCAGTACTTC. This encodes CASSPASGRVYEQYF.

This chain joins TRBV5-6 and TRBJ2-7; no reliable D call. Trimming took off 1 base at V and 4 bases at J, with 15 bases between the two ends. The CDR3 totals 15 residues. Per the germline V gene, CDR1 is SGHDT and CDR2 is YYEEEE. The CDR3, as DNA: TGTGCCAGCAGCTTGCTCCAGGCGAGATTTTACGAGCAGTACTTC. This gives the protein CASSLLQARFYEQYF.

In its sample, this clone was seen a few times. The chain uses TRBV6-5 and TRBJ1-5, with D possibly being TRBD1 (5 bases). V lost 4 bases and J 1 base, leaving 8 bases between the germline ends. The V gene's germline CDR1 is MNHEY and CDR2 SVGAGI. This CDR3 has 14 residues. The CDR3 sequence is CASSSRQSNQPQHF. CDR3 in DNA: TGTGCCAGCAGTTCCCGACAGAGCAATCAGCCCCAGCATTTT.

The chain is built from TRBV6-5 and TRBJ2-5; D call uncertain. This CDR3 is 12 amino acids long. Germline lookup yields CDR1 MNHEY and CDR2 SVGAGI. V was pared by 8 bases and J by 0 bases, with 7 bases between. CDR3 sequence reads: CASVGNQETQYF. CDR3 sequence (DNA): TGTGCCAGCGTGGGAAACCAAGAGACCCAGTACTTC.

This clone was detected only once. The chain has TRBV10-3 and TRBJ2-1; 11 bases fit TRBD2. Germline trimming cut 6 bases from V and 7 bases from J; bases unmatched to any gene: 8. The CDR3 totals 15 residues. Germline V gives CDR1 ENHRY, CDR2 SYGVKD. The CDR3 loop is CAISTSGSMDNEQFF. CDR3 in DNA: TGTGCCATCAGCACTAGCGGGAGTATGGATAATGAGCAGTTCTTC.

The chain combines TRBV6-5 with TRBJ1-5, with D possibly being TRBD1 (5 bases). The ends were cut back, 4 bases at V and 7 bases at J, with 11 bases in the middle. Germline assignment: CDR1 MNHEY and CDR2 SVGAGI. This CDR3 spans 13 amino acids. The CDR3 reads CASSSFRGQPQHF. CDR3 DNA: TGTGCCAGCAGTTCATTCCGGGGGCAGCCCCAGCATTTT.

The CDR3 region is CASSQGGRPPYEQYF. CDR3 DNA: TGTGCCAGCAGCCAAGGCGGGAGGCCTCCCTACGAGCAGTACTTC. J is TRBJ2-7 and V is TRBV14; TRBD2 matches at 8 bases. Germline V CDR1 and CDR2: SGHDN, FVKESK. The CDR3 extends over 15 amino acids. The V segment lost 1 base and the J segment 2 bases; nucleotides outside the gene matches: 4.